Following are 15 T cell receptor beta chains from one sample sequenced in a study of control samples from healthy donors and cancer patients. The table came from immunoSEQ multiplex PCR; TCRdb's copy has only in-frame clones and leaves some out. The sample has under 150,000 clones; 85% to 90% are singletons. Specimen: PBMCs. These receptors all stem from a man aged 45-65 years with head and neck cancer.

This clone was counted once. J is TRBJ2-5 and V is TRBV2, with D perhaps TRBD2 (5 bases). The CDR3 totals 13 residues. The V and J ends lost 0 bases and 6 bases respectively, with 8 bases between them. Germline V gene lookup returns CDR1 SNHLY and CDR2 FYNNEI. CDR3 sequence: CASSEAPGKTQYF. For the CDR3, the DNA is TGTGCCAGCAGTGAAGCGCCGGGGAAGACCCAGTACTTC. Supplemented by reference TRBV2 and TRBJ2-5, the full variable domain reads EPEVTQTPSHQVTQMGQEVILRCVPISNHLYFYWYRQILGQKVEFLVSFYNNEISEKSEIFDDQFSVERPDGSNFTLKIRSTKLEDSAMYFCASSEAPGKTQYFGPGTRLLVL.

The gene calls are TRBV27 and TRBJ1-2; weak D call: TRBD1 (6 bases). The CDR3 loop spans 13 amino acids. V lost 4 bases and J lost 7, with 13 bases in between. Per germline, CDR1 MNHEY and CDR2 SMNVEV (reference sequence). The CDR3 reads CASSWGGGFGYTF. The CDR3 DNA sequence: TGTGCCAGCAGTTGGGGCGGGGGCTTTGGCTACACCTTC.

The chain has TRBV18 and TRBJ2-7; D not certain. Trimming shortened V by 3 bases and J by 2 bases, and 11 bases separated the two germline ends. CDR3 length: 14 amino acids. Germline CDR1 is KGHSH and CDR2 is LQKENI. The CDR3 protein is CASSPSKDPYEQYF. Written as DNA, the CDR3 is TGTGCCAGCTCACCGAGTAAGGACCCCTACGAGCAGTACTTC. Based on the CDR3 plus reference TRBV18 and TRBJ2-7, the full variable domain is NAGVMQNPRHLVRRRGQEARLRCSPMKGHSHVYWYRQLPEEGLKFMVYLQKENIIDESGMPKERFSAEFPKEGPSILRIQQVVRGDSAAYFCASSPSKDPYEQYFGPGTRLTVT.

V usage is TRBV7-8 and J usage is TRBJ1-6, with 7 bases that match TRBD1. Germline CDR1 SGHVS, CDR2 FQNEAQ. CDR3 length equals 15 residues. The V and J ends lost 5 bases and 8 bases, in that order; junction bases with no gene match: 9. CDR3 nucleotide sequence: TGTGCCAGCAGCCCTGTGAGGGGGCCGGATTCACCCCTCCACTTT. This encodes CASSPVRGPDSPLHF. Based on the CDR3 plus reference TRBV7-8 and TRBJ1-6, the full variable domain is GAGVSQSPRYKVAKRGQDVALRCDPISGHVSLFWYQQALGQGPEFLTYFQNEAQLDKSGLPSDRFFAERPEGSVSTLKIQRTQQEDSAVYLCASSPVRGPDSPLHFGNGTRLTVT.

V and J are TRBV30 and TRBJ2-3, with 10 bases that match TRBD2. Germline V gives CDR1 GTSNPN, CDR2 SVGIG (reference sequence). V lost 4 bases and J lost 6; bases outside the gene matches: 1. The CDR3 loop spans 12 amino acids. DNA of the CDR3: TGTGCCTGGACTAGCGGGGGTGATACGCAGTATTTT. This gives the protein CAWTSGGDTQYF.

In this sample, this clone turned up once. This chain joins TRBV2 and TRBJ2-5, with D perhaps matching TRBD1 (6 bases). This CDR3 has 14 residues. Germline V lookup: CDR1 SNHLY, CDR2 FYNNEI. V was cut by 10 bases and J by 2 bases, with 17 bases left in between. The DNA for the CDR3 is TGTGCCATCGCGAGGACAGCCTCGCAAGAGACCCAGTACTTC. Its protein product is CAIARTASQETQYF.

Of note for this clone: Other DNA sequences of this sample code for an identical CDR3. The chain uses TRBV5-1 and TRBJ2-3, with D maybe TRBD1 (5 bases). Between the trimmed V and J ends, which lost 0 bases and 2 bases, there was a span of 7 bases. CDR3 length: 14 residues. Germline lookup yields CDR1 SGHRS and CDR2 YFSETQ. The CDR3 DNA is TGCGCCAGCAGCTTGGGACAGAACACAGATACGCAGTATTTT. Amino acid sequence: CASSLGQNTDTQYF.

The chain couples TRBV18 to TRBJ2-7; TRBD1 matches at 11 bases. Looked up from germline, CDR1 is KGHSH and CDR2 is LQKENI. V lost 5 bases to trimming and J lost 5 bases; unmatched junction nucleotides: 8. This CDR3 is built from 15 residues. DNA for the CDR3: TGTGCCAGCTCAACCCGGACAGGGGGCTTAAACGAGCAGTACTTC. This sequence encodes CASSTRTGGLNEQYF.

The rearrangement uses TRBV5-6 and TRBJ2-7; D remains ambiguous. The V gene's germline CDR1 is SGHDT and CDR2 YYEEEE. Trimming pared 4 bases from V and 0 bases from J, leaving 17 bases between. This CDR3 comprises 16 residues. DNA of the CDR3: TGTGCCAGCAGCGTGTTTAAATCCACCTCCTCCTACGAGCAGTACTTC. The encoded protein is CASSVFKSTSSYEQYF.

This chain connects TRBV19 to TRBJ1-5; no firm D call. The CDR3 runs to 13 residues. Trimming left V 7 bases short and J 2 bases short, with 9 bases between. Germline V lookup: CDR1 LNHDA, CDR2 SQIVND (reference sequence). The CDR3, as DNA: TGTGCCAGTACCCCCCAGGGCAATCAGCCCCAGCATTTT. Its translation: CASTPQGNQPQHF. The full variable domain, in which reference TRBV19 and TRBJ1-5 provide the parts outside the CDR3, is DGGITQSPKYLFRKEGQNVTLSCEQNLNHDAMYWYRQDPGQGLRLIYYSQIVNDFQKGDIAEGYSVSREKKESFPLTVTSAQKNPTAFYLCASTPQGNQPQHFGDGTRLSIL.

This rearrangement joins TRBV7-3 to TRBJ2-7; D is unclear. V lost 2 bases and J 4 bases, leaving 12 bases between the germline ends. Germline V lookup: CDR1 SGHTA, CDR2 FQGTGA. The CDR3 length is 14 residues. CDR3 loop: CASSLGPNYYEQYF. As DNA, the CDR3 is TGTGCCAGCAGCTTAGGCCCTAACTATTACGAGCAGTACTTC.

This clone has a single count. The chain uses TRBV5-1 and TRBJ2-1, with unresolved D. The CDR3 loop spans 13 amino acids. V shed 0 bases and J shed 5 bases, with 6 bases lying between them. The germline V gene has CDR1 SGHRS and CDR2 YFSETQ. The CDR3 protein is CASSLDSNNEQFF. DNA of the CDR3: TGCGCCAGCAGCTTGGACAGTAACAATGAGCAGTTCTTC.

In DNA, the CDR3 is TGTGCCAGCAGCCTACCGAATCAGCCCCAGCATTTT. Protein sequence: CASSLPNQPQHF. The rearrangement joins TRBV5-5 to TRBJ1-5; D is ambiguous. V lost 4 bases and J lost 4, with 6 bases in between. CDR3 size: 12 residues. Germline CDR1 reads SGHKS; CDR2 reads YYEKEE (reference sequence).

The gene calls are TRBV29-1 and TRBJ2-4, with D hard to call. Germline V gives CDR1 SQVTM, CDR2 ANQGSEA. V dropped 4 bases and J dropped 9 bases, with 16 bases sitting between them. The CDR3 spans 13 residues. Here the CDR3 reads CSVVSPKDGIQYF. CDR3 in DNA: TGCAGCGTTGTTAGTCCCAAGGACGGCATTCAGTACTTC.

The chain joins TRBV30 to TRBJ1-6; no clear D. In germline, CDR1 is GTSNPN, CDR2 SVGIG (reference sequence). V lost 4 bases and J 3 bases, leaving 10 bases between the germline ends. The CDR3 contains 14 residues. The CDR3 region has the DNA TGTGCCTGGATTGCAATGGGCTATAATTCACCCCTCCACTTT. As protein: CAWIAMGYNSPLHF.